This T cell receptor beta chain was recovered during a study of T-cell memory formation after mild COVID-19. Each CDR3 protein gets one entry after TCRdb re-called the 5' RACE reads with MiXCR. The sample has 35,000 to 45,000 distinct CDR3 sequences; roughly 7.2% are singletons. Overall study results and limits: Clonal second-wave expansions that peaked on day 37 had unconfirmed SARS-CoV-2 specificity.

Looked up from germline, CDR1 is SGHVS and CDR2 is FNYEAQ. Trimming cost V 0 bases and J 5 bases, with 5 bases left between them. The CDR3 is made up of 13 amino acids. This clonotype was seen a few times. What it recognizes is unknown. This chain uses TRBV7-6 with TRBJ1-5; D call uncertain. The sequence was collected from a man in his late teens or twenties who had mild COVID-19 (a few samples of this study predate the infection). Cell type and time point are not known. The sample was PBMCs or a T cell subset sorted from them (not recorded which). This CDR3 is CASSLASYQPQHF. The CDR3 coding sequence is TGTGCCAGCAGCTTAGCGTCCTATCAGCCCCAGCATTTT.